A single sample gave rise to the 9 T cell receptor beta chains below, sequenced in a study of blood T cell repertoires in COVID-19. Method: immunoSEQ multiplex PCR; TCRdb's copy keeps in-frame clones and lacks some. The sample shows about 220,000 clones, 86% of them seen only once. Sequenced: PBMCs or T cells enriched from blood (not recorded which). These receptors were collected from a woman between 35 and 50 years old with acute COVID-19.

This clone has just a few counts. This chain joins TRBV5-6 and TRBJ1-4; D is perhaps TRBD1 (6 bases). The germline gives CDR1 SGHDT, CDR2 YYEEEE. V was clipped by 1 base and J by 8 bases, with 15 bases between them. The CDR3 loop spans 15 amino acids. The CDR3 reads CASSLFGGAGEKLFF. The CDR3 DNA reads TGTGCCAGCAGCTTGTTCGGGGGGGCAGGAGAAAAACTGTTTTTT.

The rearrangement joins TRBV19 to TRBJ1-2; 7 bases are a match to TRBD1. Trimming took 1 base from V and 3 from J; bases not matched to a gene: 5. The CDR3 totals 15 residues. Looked up from germline, CDR1 is LNHDA and CDR2 is SQIVND (reference sequence). In nucleotides, the CDR3 is TGTGCCAGTAGTATAGGCTCGGGACAGTACTATGGCTACACCTTC. Residues: CASSIGSGQYYGYTF.

The gene calls are TRBV15 and TRBJ2-3; 9 bases are shared with TRBD1. Germline V lookup: CDR1 LNHNV, CDR2 YYDKDF (reference sequence). With 3 bases clipped from V and 6 bases from J, the junction kept 7 bases outside the gene matches. There are 15 residues in the CDR3. The CDR3 is CATSREQGAADTQYF. In DNA, the CDR3 is TGTGCCACCAGCAGGGAACAGGGGGCAGCGGATACGCAGTATTTT.

V gene TRBV19 combines with J gene TRBJ1-6; D unclear. The CDR3 is made up of 12 amino acids. CDR1 is LNHDA, CDR2 SQIVND, per germline (reference sequence). Between the trimmed V and J ends, which lost 4 bases and 14 bases, there was a span of 12 bases. CDR3 sequence reads: CASSTVPDTLHF. CDR3 nucleotides: TGTGCCAGTAGTACGGTCCCTGACACCCTCCACTTT.

Here the CDR3 DNA reads TGTGCCAGCAGCCTAAAAGGAGCAGGGTTGCCTGAAGCTTTCTTT. Its protein product is CASSLKGAGLPEAFF. The chain is built from TRBV7-2 and TRBJ1-1, with D perhaps matching TRBD1 (5 bases). Germline lookup yields CDR1 SGHTA and CDR2 FQGNSA. CDR3 size: 15 residues. The ends were cut back, 5 bases at V and 6 bases at J, with 19 bases in the middle.

The gene calls are TRBV27 and TRBJ1-3; 8 nucleotides agree with TRBD1. The CDR3 is made up of 18 amino acids. From germline, CDR1 is MNHEY and CDR2 SMNVEV (reference sequence). J gave up 3 bases and V 0 bases, and 10 bases lay outside the gene matches. CDR3 bases: TGTGCCAGCAGTTTATCTTGGCCAGGGGGCGTCGTTGGAAACACCATATATTTT. The encoded protein is CASSLSWPGGVVGNTIYF.

The chain combines TRBV30 with TRBJ1-1; D not certain. The CDR3 sequence is 16 residues long. Per germline, CDR1 GTSNPN and CDR2 SVGIG (reference sequence). V lost 0 bases, J lost 0 bases, and 14 bases lay in between. The CDR3 is CAWSVHSTNMNTEAFF. CDR3 DNA sequence: TGTGCCTGGAGTGTACATTCCACAAACATGAACACTGAAGCTTTCTTT.

With respect to this clone: At the DNA level, this CDR3 is encoded by other sequences in the same sample as well. The chain has TRBV7-9 and TRBJ1-1; D ambiguous. Trimming left V 4 bases short and J 4 bases short, with 16 bases between. CDR3 length: 15 residues. Germline V gene sequence: CDR1 SEHNR, CDR2 FQNEAQ (reference sequence). DNA for the CDR3: TGTGCCAGCAGCTCCTCGGGCGGACGGGGCACTGAAGCTTTCTTT. Protein product: CASSSSGGRGTEAFF. The full variable domain, completed using reference TRBV7-9 and TRBJ1-1, is DTGVSQNPRHKITKRGQNVTFRCDPISEHNRLYWYRQTLGQGPEFLTYFQNEAQLEKSRLLSDRFSAERPKGSFSTLEIQRTEQGDSAMYLCASSSSGGRGTEAFFGQGTRLTVV.

The chain employs TRBV29-1 and TRBJ1-2; D is perhaps TRBD1 (5 bases). The ends were cut back, 4 bases at V and 6 bases at J, with 9 bases in the middle. CDR3 length equals 11 residues. Germline CDR1 SQVTM, CDR2 ANQGSEA. CDR3 sequence (DNA): TGCAGCGTTGGGGTAGGGGATGGCTACACCTTC. Translation: CSVGVGDGYTF.